A single sample is the source of the 10 T cell receptor beta chains below, sequenced in a study of blood T cells in healthy people across ages. Primed by a sample-barcoded 5' primer and a J-beta primer mix, a second PCR proceeded for about 6 to 12 cycles. TCRdb fed the 5' RACE reads into MiXCR, producing one record per CDR3 protein. The table has about 1.8 million distinct CDR3 sequences, about 49% seen once. The sample comprised blood. The receptors were gathered from a woman aged 40 to 55 in good health.

The chain combines TRBV5-5 with TRBJ2-5; TRBD1 matches 7 bases. Germline CDR1 and CDR2: SGHKS and YYEKEE (reference sequence). The CDR3 sequence is 14 residues long. V shed 7 bases and J 1 base; nucleotides not matched to a gene: 7. The CDR3: CASSGWDSQETQYF. CDR3 sequence (DNA): TGTGCCAGCTCCGGGTGGGACAGCCAAGAGACCCAGTACTTC.

V usage is TRBV5-1 and J usage is TRBJ2-5; 11 bases fit TRBD2. V trimming: 4 bases; J trimming: 1 base; junction bases outside the gene matches: 9. CDR3 length: 17 amino acids. Germline CDR1 is SGHRS and CDR2 is YFSETQ. CDR3 nucleotides: TGCGCCAGCAGCCCTGGAGGGACTAGCGGACTCCAAGAGACCCAGTACTTC. Residues: CASSPGGTSGLQETQYF.

The V call is TRBV20-1, the J call TRBJ2-3, with D tentatively TRBD2 (6 bases). The germline gives CDR1 DFQATT, CDR2 SNEGSKA (reference sequence). Trimming pared 4 bases from V and 2 bases from J, leaving 13 bases between. This CDR3 contains 14 residues. For the CDR3, the DNA is TGCAGTGCTACCCGGGACTTAAACACAGATACGCAGTATTTT. This codes for CSATRDLNTDTQYF.

This clonotype was picked up a small number of times. This chain joins TRBV6-5 and TRBJ2-7, with unresolved D. V lost 0 bases and J 3 bases, leaving 18 bases between the germline ends. The CDR3 contains 17 residues. Germline CDR1 is MNHEY and CDR2 is SVGAGI. Written as DNA, the CDR3 is TGTGCCAGCAGTTACTCGATCGGGCCGCTGACAAACTACGAGCAGTACTTC. It encodes CASSYSIGPLTNYEQYF.

The chain couples TRBV27 to TRBJ2-1; possible D gene TRBD1, 6 bases. The CDR3 is 14 residues long. Germline V gene sequence: CDR1 MNHEY, CDR2 SMNVEV (reference sequence). Trimming removed 11 bases at V and 7 bases at J, with 21 bases between. The CDR3 here is CAAKNRTVGNEQFF. The CDR3 DNA reads as TGTGCCGCGAAGAACCGGACAGTAGGTAATGAGCAGTTCTTC.

This clonotype appeared once. The V and J genes are TRBV7-9 and TRBJ1-5; tentative D call: TRBD1 (6 bases). V lost 5 bases and J lost 7, with 18 bases in between. Looked up from germline, CDR1 is SEHNR and CDR2 is FQNEAQ (reference sequence). The CDR3 consists of 15 residues. The CDR3 DNA reads as TGTGCCAGCAGCCCACAGGGAGGGGGGCGACAGCCCCAGCATTTT. Translation gives CASSPQGGGRQPQHF.

This clonotype has ten or more counts. One end of the junction varies from germline; a read error may be responsible. The V call is TRBV3-1, the J call TRBJ2-3; TRBD2 matches 7 bases. The length of the CDR3 is 15 residues. Germline loops: CDR1 LGHDT, CDR2 YNNKEL (reference sequence). The CDR3 reads CASSQGRGGTDTQYF. The CDR3, as DNA: TGCGCCAGCAGCCAAGGGAGGGGTGGGACAGATACGCAGTATTTT.

For this clonotype: This may come from a read error, since a much larger clone is one base off. This chain connects TRBV7-9 to TRBJ2-7, with 10 bases matching TRBD1. Germline V gene lookup returns CDR1 SEHNR and CDR2 FQNEAQ (reference sequence). The CDR3 has 13 amino acids. The CDR3 DNA reads as TGTGCCAGCAGCGGGGACAGGGGCTACGGGCAGTACTTC. Its translation: CASSGDRGYGQYF.

This clonotype was counted between two and nine times. The rearrangement links TRBV3-1 to TRBJ1-2; D is unclear. Germline CDR1 and CDR2: LGHDT and YNNKEL (reference sequence). V lost 1 base and J 4 bases, leaving 10 bases between the germline ends. There are 14 residues in the CDR3. DNA for the CDR3: TGTGCCAGCAGCCAAGTAACGGAGATCTATGGCTACACCTTC. This gives the protein CASSQVTEIYGYTF.

The sample holds a few counts of this clonotype. The chain carries TRBV6-5 and TRBJ2-3, with D tentatively TRBD2 (5 bases). CDR1 is MNHEY and CDR2 is SVGAGI in the germline V gene. The V and J ends lost 4 bases and 2 bases respectively, with 13 bases between them. The CDR3 loop spans 15 amino acids. CDR3 coding DNA: TGTGCCAGCAGTTCCCAACTAGACTCCACAGATACGCAGTATTTT. Encoded protein: CASSSQLDSTDTQYF.